Listed below are T cell receptor beta chains from one sample, sequenced in a study of cytomegalovirus exposure and HLA in healthy donors. Libraries were prepared by immunoSEQ multiplex PCR; TCRdb keeps only in-frame clonotypes and omits some of them. Of approximately 100,000 clones listed, roughly 76% were seen once; the top ten hold around 4%. Material for sequencing was PBMCs. These TCRs come from a man between 40 and 49 years old in good health and CMV-seronegative. Each CDR3 is given with its conserved first and last residue. The order of the fields is V gene, D gene, J gene, clone size, CDR3 DNA, CDR3 protein. D genes are given only for firm matches. For some rows the clone size is stated as once, few or many, or as a class when expanded; others skip it.

v_gene: TRBV5-1
d_gene: TRBD1
j_gene: TRBJ1-5
abundance: .
CDR3nt: TGCGCCAGCAGCTTGGCACGAGGACAAGACAGGAGGACAGGGGGTTCCAATCAGCCCCAGCATTTT
CDR3aa: CASSLARGQDRRTGGSNQPQHF

v_gene: TRBV6-6
d_gene: TRBD1
j_gene: TRBJ1-1
abundance: once
CDR3nt: TGTGCCAGCGGATCGGGACAGAGGAACACTGAAGCTTTCTTT
CDR3aa: CASGSGQRNTEAFF

v_gene: TRBV9
d_gene: TRBD2
j_gene: TRBJ2-7
abundance: .
CDR3nt: TGTGCCAGCAGCGTCGCGGGGGAAGCCTACGAGCAGTACTTC
CDR3aa: CASSVAGEAYEQYF

v_gene: TRBV10-3
d_gene: TRBD1
j_gene: TRBJ1-2
abundance: few
CDR3nt: TGTGCCAGCAGACGGACAGGGGAGGACTGGGGCTACACCTTC
CDR3aa: CASRRTGEDWGYTF

v_gene: TRBV28
d_gene: .
j_gene: TRBJ2-1
abundance: once
CDR3nt: TGTGCCAGCATCTCGGGGGTACGGCAGTTCTTC
CDR3aa: CASISGVRQFF

v_gene: TRBV6-5
d_gene: TRBD1
j_gene: TRBJ1-1
abundance: .
CDR3nt: TGTGCCAGCAGTTACAGGGACAGGGAGGGAGCTTTCTTT
CDR3aa: CASSYRDREGAFF

v_gene: TRBV12-5
d_gene: TRBD1
j_gene: TRBJ2-5
abundance: .
CDR3nt: TGTGCTAGTGGGGGACAGGCCCAAGAGACCCAGTACTTC
CDR3aa: CASGGQAQETQYF

v_gene: TRBV9
d_gene: TRBD2
j_gene: TRBJ2-7
abundance: .
CDR3nt: TGTGCCAGCAGCCCACGACTAGCGGGGAGCTCCTACGAGCAGTACTTC
CDR3aa: CASSPRLAGSSYEQYF

v_gene: TRBV25-1
d_gene: .
j_gene: TRBJ2-5
abundance: .
CDR3nt: TGTGCCAGCAGTGCGGCTCCGCGGGAGACCCAGTACTTC
CDR3aa: CASSAAPRETQYF

v_gene: TRBV6-5
d_gene: TRBD1
j_gene: TRBJ1-2
abundance: medium-sized
CDR3nt: TGTGCCAGCAGATCGGGACAGGGGAACTATGGCTACACCTTC
CDR3aa: CASRSGQGNYGYTF

v_gene: TRBV5-1
d_gene: .
j_gene: TRBJ1-1
abundance: .
CDR3nt: TGCGCCAGCAGCGTGACAGATTCGAACACTGAAGCTTTCTTT
CDR3aa: CASSVTDSNTEAFF

v_gene: TRBV6-5
d_gene: TRBD1
j_gene: TRBJ1-1
abundance: .
CDR3nt: TGTGCCAGCAGTTACTCGTACAGGGGTGACACTGAAGCTTTCTTT
CDR3aa: CASSYSYRGDTEAFF

v_gene: TRBV6-5
d_gene: TRBD1
j_gene: TRBJ2-1
abundance: .
CDR3nt: TGTGCCAGCAGTCGATATGGCACAGGGGGCGATGAGCAGTTCTTC
CDR3aa: CASSRYGTGGDEQFF

v_gene: TRBV28
d_gene: .
j_gene: TRBJ2-2
abundance: few
CDR3nt: TGTGCCAGCAGCCCGAACACAGGGGGGGAGGGGGAGCTGTTTTTT
CDR3aa: CASSPNTGGEGELFF

v_gene: TRBV27
d_gene: TRBD1
j_gene: TRBJ2-7
abundance: .
CDR3nt: TGTGCCAGCAGTCTGGACAGGAGAAACTACGAGCAGTACTTC
CDR3aa: CASSLDRRNYEQYF

v_gene: TRBV30
d_gene: .
j_gene: TRBJ1-2
abundance: .
CDR3nt: TGTGCCTCCCAGACGGGACTCGGGGGGAGGTACACCTTC
CDR3aa: CASQTGLGGRYTF

v_gene: TRBV4-1
d_gene: .
j_gene: TRBJ1-4
abundance: few
CDR3nt: TGCGCCAGCAGCCAAGGGCAGGGCTCGTGGGAAAAACTGTTTTTT
CDR3aa: CASSQGQGSWEKLFF

v_gene: TRBV19
d_gene: .
j_gene: TRBJ2-6
abundance: .
CDR3nt: TGTGCCAGTACCGAATTCGGTTCTGGGGCCAACGTCCTGACTTTC
CDR3aa: CASTEFGSGANVLTF

v_gene: TRBV18
d_gene: TRBD2
j_gene: TRBJ2-3
abundance: .
CDR3nt: TGTGCCAGCTCAGTACCGCCCAGCGGGGAGTCTTCAGATACGCAGTATTTT
CDR3aa: CASSVPPSGESSDTQYF

v_gene: TRBV7-2
d_gene: .
j_gene: TRBJ1-1
abundance: .
CDR3nt: TGTGCCAGCAGCTTGCGCAAGAACACTGAAGCTTTCTTT
CDR3aa: CASSLRKNTEAFF

v_gene: TRBV7-7
d_gene: TRBD2
j_gene: TRBJ2-2
abundance: .
CDR3nt: TGTGCCAGCTCTAAGGGAGGGATGAACACCGGGGAGCTGTTTTTT
CDR3aa: CASSKGGMNTGELFF

v_gene: TRBV2
d_gene: .
j_gene: TRBJ2-2
abundance: once
CDR3nt: TGTGCCAGCAGAATGCAGGGCGGGGCGAACACCGGGGAGCTGTTTTTT
CDR3aa: CASRMQGGANTGELFF

v_gene: TRBV6-6
d_gene: .
j_gene: TRBJ1-6
abundance: once
CDR3nt: TGTGCCAGCAGTTACCCTGACAGGTCACCCCTCCACTTT
CDR3aa: CASSYPDRSPLHF

v_gene: TRBV25-1
d_gene: .
j_gene: TRBJ1-2
abundance: .
CDR3nt: TGTGCCAGCAGTGAGGGGGGCTATGGCTACACCTTC
CDR3aa: CASSEGGYGYTF

v_gene: TRBV5-1
d_gene: .
j_gene: TRBJ2-2
abundance: .
CDR3nt: TGCGCCAGCAATACAGGGTCCTCCGGGGAGCTGTTTTTT
CDR3aa: CASNTGSSGELFF

v_gene: TRBV25-1
d_gene: .
j_gene: TRBJ1-6
abundance: few
CDR3nt: TGTGCCAGCAGTGGACTCCACAGGGATGCTAATTCACCCCTCCACTTT
CDR3aa: CASSGLHRDANSPLHF

v_gene: TRBV19
d_gene: .
j_gene: TRBJ2-5
abundance: once
CDR3nt: TGTGCCAGTAGCAGGACTGAAGAGACCCAGTACTTC
CDR3aa: CASSRTEETQYF

v_gene: TRBV2
d_gene: .
j_gene: TRBJ2-5
abundance: .
CDR3nt: TGTGCCAGCAGTGCTCGCTTGGGGCACAAAGAGACCCAGTACTTC
CDR3aa: CASSARLGHKETQYF

v_gene: TRBV7-2
d_gene: TRBD1
j_gene: TRBJ2-7
abundance: once
CDR3nt: TGTGCCAGCAGCCCTTGGACAGGGACCCGATACGAGCAGTACTTC
CDR3aa: CASSPWTGTRYEQYF

v_gene: TRBV29-1
d_gene: TRBD1
j_gene: TRBJ2-5
abundance: .
CDR3nt: TGCAGCGTAGACACAGGGGGAGAGACCCAGTACTTC
CDR3aa: CSVDTGGETQYF

v_gene: TRBV5-4
d_gene: .
j_gene: TRBJ1-3
abundance: .
CDR3nt: TGTGCCAGCAGGAGTCCCAACTCTGGAAACACCATATATTTT
CDR3aa: CASRSPNSGNTIYF

v_gene: TRBV30
d_gene: .
j_gene: TRBJ1-3
abundance: few
CDR3nt: TGTGCCTGGAGTGGGCAGGGGGGAAACACCATATATTTT
CDR3aa: CAWSGQGGNTIYF

v_gene: TRBV10-2
d_gene: .
j_gene: TRBJ2-2
abundance: once
CDR3nt: TGCGCCACCCAGACCGCGGGGCGGAACACCGGGGAGCTGTTTTTT
CDR3aa: CATQTAGRNTGELFF

v_gene: TRBV6-1
d_gene: .
j_gene: TRBJ1-4
abundance: .
CDR3nt: TGTGCCAGCAAGATGGATGGGACACTCCCTGAAAAACTGTTTTTT
CDR3aa: CASKMDGTLPEKLFF

v_gene: TRBV11-2
d_gene: TRBD2
j_gene: TRBJ2-1
abundance: .
CDR3nt: TGTGCCAGCAGCCCCACCGCGGGGGGGCGGGTTGCTGAGCAGTTCTTC
CDR3aa: CASSPTAGGRVAEQFF

v_gene: TRBV6-1
d_gene: .
j_gene: TRBJ1-4
abundance: once
CDR3nt: TGTGCCAGCAGTGAATGGGGAGGAACTAATGAAAAACTGTTTTTT
CDR3aa: CASSEWGGTNEKLFF

v_gene: TRBV14
d_gene: .
j_gene: TRBJ1-1
abundance: .
CDR3nt: TGTGCCAGCAGTCGGGACATCAACACTGAAGCTTTCTTT
CDR3aa: CASSRDINTEAFF

v_gene: TRBV7-2
d_gene: TRBD1
j_gene: TRBJ1-5
abundance: .
CDR3nt: TGTGCCAGCAGCCCGAGGACAGGGGAAGGTCAGCCCCAGCATTTT
CDR3aa: CASSPRTGEGQPQHF

v_gene: TRBV6-1
d_gene: .
j_gene: TRBJ2-6
abundance: .
CDR3nt: TGTGCCAGCATGACGCGGAACTCTGGGGCCAACGTCCTGACTTTC
CDR3aa: CASMTRNSGANVLTF

v_gene: TRBV19
d_gene: .
j_gene: TRBJ2-1
abundance: .
CDR3nt: TGTGCCAGTAGTATTATCCCCGACTTGGTTCATGAGCAGTTCTTC
CDR3aa: CASSIIPDLVHEQFF

v_gene: TRBV6-5
d_gene: .
j_gene: TRBJ1-3
abundance: .
CDR3nt: TGTGCCAGCAGGTCAAACTCTGGAAACACCATATATTTT
CDR3aa: CASRSNSGNTIYF

v_gene: TRBV7-9
d_gene: .
j_gene: TRBJ1-5
abundance: .
CDR3nt: TGTTCCAGCAGCGCCACAGGGCGCAATCAGCCCCAGCATTTT
CDR3aa: CSSSATGRNQPQHF

v_gene: TRBV5-1
d_gene: TRBD1
j_gene: TRBJ2-2
abundance: .
CDR3nt: TGCGCCAGCAGCTCGGATCGGGACAGGGTAACCGGGGAGCTGTTTTTT
CDR3aa: CASSSDRDRVTGELFF

v_gene: TRBV11-2
d_gene: TRBD2
j_gene: TRBJ2-7
abundance: few
CDR3nt: TGTGCCAGCAGCCTGGGACTAGCGGGGGTCTACGAGCAGTACTTC
CDR3aa: CASSLGLAGVYEQYF

v_gene: TRBV4-2
d_gene: TRBD2
j_gene: TRBJ2-3
abundance: .
CDR3nt: TGTGCCAGCAGCCAAGATGGACTAGCGGCGGGCCCAGATACGCAGTATTTT
CDR3aa: CASSQDGLAAGPDTQYF

v_gene: TRBV28
d_gene: .
j_gene: TRBJ2-5
abundance: .
CDR3nt: TGTGCCAGCAGTCCGAGGGAGACCCAGTACTTC
CDR3aa: CASSPRETQYF

v_gene: TRBV7-2
d_gene: .
j_gene: TRBJ2-5
abundance: .
CDR3nt: TGTGCCAGCAGCTTTAGTGCGAGAGGGTGGGCCGTCGCTCAGTACTTC
CDR3aa: CASSFSARGWAVAQYF

v_gene: TRBV11-2
d_gene: TRBD2
j_gene: TRBJ2-3
abundance: .
CDR3nt: TGTGCCAGCAGCTTTACTAGCGGGGGACCAGATACGCAGTATTTT
CDR3aa: CASSFTSGGPDTQYF